This record concerns one T cell receptor (beta chain) sequence. Its antigen is not identified. The germline V gene has CDR1 MNHEY and CDR2 SVGAGI. Trimming took off 6 bases at V and 1 base at J, with 16 bases between the two ends. The CDR3 extends over 15 amino acids. These data come from a study of blood T cells in healthy people across ages. Primed by a sample-barcoded 5' primer and a J-beta primer mix, a second PCR proceeded for about 7 to 11 cycles. Tagging of each cDNA molecule was performed by a template-switch adaptor with 12 random nucleotides. TCRdb re-called the 5' RACE reads with MiXCR, one entry per CDR3 protein. This table has about 680,000 distinct CDR3 sequences, more than 40% appearing once. Caucasian, healthy and from Russia, the donors were aged between about 6 and 90. Findings and limits, study-wide: Compared with aged donors, long-lived donors showed fewer expanded clones, suggesting selection. Strong correlation was found linking TCR beta diversity to naive T cell percentage.

This sequence was found in a woman in her sixties in good health. Source material: blood. This sequence joins TRBV6-5 and TRBJ2-7, with D possibly being TRBD2 (5 bases). The DNA for the CDR3 is TGTGCCAGCAGCCAAGGACTGGTGGGTTCCTACGAGCAGTACTTC. Amino acid sequence: CASSQGLVGSYEQYF.